These T cell receptor beta chains were read from a single sample in a study of blood T cell repertoires in COVID-19. TCRdb's copy holds only in-frame clones and misses some; the assay was immunoSEQ multiplex PCR. The sample lists about 380,000 clones; 88% were seen once. Sample: PBMCs or T cells enriched from blood (not recorded which). The receptors stem from a young woman who had recovered from COVID-19. CDR3s include the opening cysteine and the closing phenylalanine or tryptophan. The D gene is left open where the match is weak. Part of the rows lack a size; the others show once, few, many or a class for expanded clones.

NA,NA,TRBJ2-1,TRBV4-3,TGCGCCAGCAGCCAAACAGGTCGGAGAAATGAGCAGTTCTTC,CASSQTGRRNEQFF
NA,NA,TRBJ2-5,TRBV2,TGTGCCAGTTATATCAGGGAAACTCAAGAGACCCAGTACTTC,CASYIRETQETQYF
NA,TRBD1,TRBJ1-1,TRBV19,TGTGCCAGTAGTAACGACAGGGGGCTCGTTGACACTGAAGCTTTCTTT,CASSNDRGLVDTEAFF
NA,NA,TRBJ1-1,TRBV7-6,TGTGCCAGCAGCTCCGGAGATGGTATCACTGAAGCTTTCTTT,CASSSGDGITEAFF
NA,NA,TRBJ2-3,TRBV27,TGTGCCAGCAGTTTATCGATACGGGGAGATACGCAGTATTTT,CASSLSIRGDTQYF
NA,TRBD1,TRBJ2-1,TRBV5-4,TGTGCCAGCAGCTTCGGGACAGGGGGGACTTTGGCTCAAACTGAGCAGTTCTTC,CASSFGTGGTLAQTEQFF
NA,NA,TRBJ1-1,TRBV3-1/TRBV3-2,TGTGCCAGCAGCCAAGGGGGCAGTCATAACACTGAAGCTTTCTTT,CASSQGGSHNTEAFF
once,TRBD1,TRBJ1-2,TRBV9,TGTGCCAGCAGAAGAAGTGGGGGGACAGGGGACGTGAACTATGGCTACACCTTC,CASRRSGGTGDVNYGYTF
NA,NA,TRBJ1-5,TRBV4-3,TGCGCCAGCAGCCAAGACTGGGAGAATCAGCCCCAGCATTTT,CASSQDWENQPQHF
NA,TRBD1,TRBJ1-2,TRBV5-5,TGTGCCAGCAGTCCGAACGGACAGGGGGACACCTATGGCTACACCTTC,CASSPNGQGDTYGYTF
once,NA,TRBJ1-1,TRBV18,TGTGCCAGCTCCCTGAATGCCGGGGAGAACACTGAAGCTTTCTTT,CASSLNAGENTEAFF
NA,NA,TRBJ2-7,TRBV9,TGTGCCAGCAGCCCATGGACAGTCTCCTACGAGCAGTACTTC,CASSPWTVSYEQYF
NA,NA,TRBJ1-6,TRBV6-5,TGTGCCAGCAGGGGTCAGGGGACCTTCCACTTT,CASRGQGTFHF
NA,NA,TRBJ2-1,TRBV10-3,TGTGCCATCAGTGACCCGGACAGTTGGGCCTACAATGAGCAGTTCTTC,CAISDPDSWAYNEQFF
NA,TRBD1,TRBJ1-6,TRBV11-2,TGTGCCAGCAGCTTAGAGGGACAGGGGGGATCACCCCTCCACTTT,CASSLEGQGGSPLHF
NA,NA,TRBJ2-1,TRBV6-5,TGTGCCAGCAGTTACCGCGGCAACAATGAGCAGTTCTTC,CASSYRGNNEQFF
NA,TRBD2,TRBJ2-3,TRBV29-1,TGCAGCGTTGAACCCCTAGCGGGGGGCACAGATACGCAGTATTTT,CSVEPLAGGTDTQYF
NA,NA,TRBJ1-2,TRBV7-9,TGTGCCAGCAGCCCCGGGGGGGTTCGCGGCTACACCTTC,CASSPGGVRGYTF
NA,NA,TRBJ1-6,TRBV28,TGTGCCAGCACCATAGGAGGGAATTCACCCCTCCACTTT,CASTIGGNSPLHF
NA,TRBD1,TRBJ1-1,TRBV7-8,TGTGCCAGCAGCCTTCACAGGGGCTTGAACACTGAAGCTTTCTTT,CASSLHRGLNTEAFF
once,NA,TRBJ2-5,TRBV6-6,TGTGCCAGCAGTTACTCGCCCAGGCCCCAAGAGACCCAGTACTTC,CASSYSPRPQETQYF
once,NA,TRBJ1-4,TRBV7-6,TGTGCCAGCAGCCAAAATGAAAAACTGTTTTTT,CASSQNEKLFF
few,NA,TRBJ1-1,TRBV6-5,TGTGCCGCCGATCCTTGGGGGGAGAACACTGAAGCTTTCTTT,CAADPWGENTEAFF
once,NA,TRBJ1-1,TRBV5-1,TGCGCCAGCAGCTTGGGTGCGGGATCGAACACTGAAGCTTTCTTT,CASSLGAGSNTEAFF
NA,NA,TRBJ2-7,TRBV7-9,TGTGCCAGCAGCCTCGTACAGGGTACCGAGCAGTACTTC,CASSLVQGTEQYF
NA,NA,TRBJ2-3,TRBV9,TGTGCCAGCAGCCCCCGGGGTGTCTACACAGATACGCAGTATTTT,CASSPRGVYTDTQYF
NA,TRBD1,TRBJ1-2,TRBV29-1,TGCAGCGTTGATACAGGGGGTGGTTATGGCTACACCTTC,CSVDTGGGYGYTF
once,NA,TRBJ1-4,TRBV6-5,TGTGCCAGCAGTTACTCGGGCCCACGAAATGAAAAACTGTTTTTT,CASSYSGPRNEKLFF
few,NA,TRBJ2-7,TRBV6-1,TGTGCCAGCAGTGAAGCGGGCAGCATATTTCTCTACGAGCAGTACTTC,CASSEAGSIFLYEQYF
NA,NA,TRBJ1-5,TRBV4-1,TGCGCCAGCAGCACACAGGCACCCTCGTCTCAGCCCCAGCATTTT,CASSTQAPSSQPQHF